This T cell receptor beta chain was found in a study of cytomegalovirus exposure and HLA in healthy donors. The wider study: Early on, a data release was issued that held 80 million to 90 million unique TCRs from HLA-typed donors.

In germline, CDR1 is SGHNT, CDR2 YYREEE (reference sequence). J was trimmed by 4 bases and V by 4 bases; bases with no gene match: 11. This CDR3 spans 17 amino acids. Researchers ran the PCR with 60 Vbeta and 13 Jbeta primers. Assay: immunoSEQ multiplex PCR; the TCRdb copy retains only in-frame clones and omits some. Among some 160,000 clones, around 84% were seen once, and the ten largest hold about 2.4%. In regard to this clone: Its specificity is unknown.

Findings and limits, study-wide: A later analysis showed that HLA-associated TCR beta chains had undergone more clonal expansion than equally common others. The study flagged some 170 TCR beta chains as cytomegalovirus-associated.

The TCR comes from a man aged 25 to 40 in good health and CMV-seropositive. The J gene is TRBJ2-2, the V gene TRBV5-4; 9 positions agree with TRBD1. The sequenced sample consisted of PBMCs. The CDR3 spells CASSHGGGQGSTGELFF. DNA of the CDR3: TGTGCCAGCAGCCACGGGGGCGGACAGGGGAGCACCGGGGAGCTGTTTTTT.